The rows below give T cell receptor beta chains drawn from one sample of a study of CD8 T cells in ankylosing spondylitis. TCRdb processed the 5' RACE reads anew with MiXCR; each CDR3 protein has one entry. This sample has about 360,000 distinct CDR3 sequences, with 20% found just once. The source material was blood, either unsorted or a sorted T cell fraction (not recorded which). These receptors came from a male donor with ankylosing spondylitis or in good health (not recorded which). Each CDR3 is given with its conserved first and last residue. The D gene is left open where the match is weak. Clone size is shown for a subset of rows, as once, few, many or a class of expanded clone.

CDR3 protein	CDR3 DNA	J gene	CDR3 length	clone size	V gene	D gene
CASTGFGGAASSYNEQFF	TGTGCCAGCACAGGTTTTGGCGGGGCAGCGAGCTCCTACAATGAGCAGTTCTTC	TRBJ2-1	18	few	TRBV11-2	NA
CASSWGQGEYF	TGCGCCAGCAGCTGGGGACAGGGCGAGTATTTT	TRBJ2-3	11	NA	TRBV5-1	TRBD1
CSVDYLGRGSYEQYF	TGCAGCGTTGACTACTTAGGACGGGGCTCCTACGAGCAGTACTTC	TRBJ2-7	15	NA	TRBV29-1	NA
CASSKLQGSTGELFF	TGTGCCAGCAGCAAATTACAGGGAAGCACCGGGGAGCTGTTTTTT	TRBJ2-2	15	NA	TRBV4-2	NA
CASNLNQLGNTEAFF	TGTGCCAGCAATCTTAATCAATTGGGGAACACTGAAGCTTTCTTT	TRBJ1-1	15	NA	TRBV2	NA
CASSDPTGVDEKLFF	TGTGCCAGCAGTGACCCCACAGGGGTTGATGAAAAACTGTTTTTT	TRBJ1-4	15	NA	TRBV6-4	TRBD1
CASSTAGTGGWDEQFF	TGTGCCAGCAGTACTGCCGGGACAGGGGGATGGGATGAGCAGTTCTTC	TRBJ2-1	16	NA	TRBV27	TRBD1
CASSLKSTDTQYF	TGTGCCAGCAGCTTGAAGAGCACAGATACGCAGTATTTT	TRBJ2-3	13	NA	TRBV7-3	NA
CSVEVQGNIQYF	TGCAGCGTTGAAGTTCAGGGGAACATTCAGTACTTC	TRBJ2-4	12	NA	TRBV29-1	NA
CASSSTRSADTQYF	TGTGCCAGCAGTTCCACTAGAAGTGCAGATACGCAGTATTTT	TRBJ2-3	14	NA	TRBV11-2	NA
CASALRGGNTEAFF	TGCGCCAGCGCCCTGCGGGGAGGGAACACTGAAGCTTTCTTT	TRBJ1-1	14	few	TRBV4-1	NA
CAISDPVTSGSYEQYF	TGTGCCATCAGTGACCCCGTGACTAGCGGGTCCTACGAGCAGTACTTC	TRBJ2-7	16	NA	TRBV10-3	TRBD2
CAWNSPSGPGANVLTF	TGTGCCTGGAACTCTCCTAGCGGCCCTGGGGCCAACGTCCTGACTTTC	TRBJ2-6	16	few	TRBV30	TRBD2
CAWSVVLNYGYTF	TGTGCCTGGAGTGTAGTCCTTAACTATGGCTACACCTTC	TRBJ1-2	13	NA	TRBV30	NA
CASSYGTIYYEQYF	TGTGCCAGCAGTTACGGGACTATCTACTACGAGCAGTACTTC	TRBJ2-7	14	few	TRBV6-2/TRBV6-3	TRBD2
CASSEWDSVPDTQYF	TGTGCCAGCAGTGAGTGGGACTCGGTTCCAGATACGCAGTATTTT	TRBJ2-3	15	NA	TRBV6-1	NA
CASSVFPGHAYEQYF	TGTGCCAGCAGCGTCTTCCCGGGACATGCCTACGAGCAGTACTTC	TRBJ2-7	15	few	TRBV7-3	NA
CASSYSGGGKDTQYF	TGTGCCAGCAGTTACTCGGGAGGGGGGAAGGATACGCAGTATTTT	TRBJ2-3	15	few	TRBV6-5	NA
CASSLLYNEQFF	TGTGCCAGCAGTTTACTATACAATGAGCAGTTCTTC	TRBJ2-1	12	many	TRBV12-3/TRBV12-4	NA
CSASGTVTDTQYF	TGCAGTGCTAGCGGGACAGTCACAGATACGCAGTATTTT	TRBJ2-3	13	NA	TRBV20-1	TRBD1
CASSRIGTSGGASTDTQYF	TGTGCCAGCAGCCGGATCGGGACTAGCGGGGGGGCCAGCACAGATACGCAGTATTTT	TRBJ2-3	19	NA	TRBV7-6	TRBD2
CASSPSPGTSGTGELFF	TGCGCCAGCAGCCCCTCCCCCGGGACTAGCGGGACCGGGGAGCTGTTTTTT	TRBJ2-2	17	few	TRBV4-1	TRBD2
CASSPTGSEQFF	TGTGCCAGCAGCCCCACAGGGAGTGAGCAGTTCTTC	TRBJ2-1	12	few	TRBV7-3	NA
CASSFQSGNTIYF	TGTGCCAGCAGTTTCCAGTCCGGAAACACCATATATTTT	TRBJ1-3	13	NA	TRBV12-3/TRBV12-4	NA
CATNSRGDQETQYF	TGTGCCACTAATAGCAGGGGAGACCAAGAGACCCAGTACTTC	TRBJ2-5	14	few	TRBV13	NA
CASSGETSNTEAFF	TGTGCCAGCAGTGGGGAGACTTCGAACACTGAAGCTTTCTTT	TRBJ1-1	14	NA	TRBV2	NA
CSVEDRQGPYEQYF	TGCAGCGTTGAAGATCGCCAGGGTCCCTACGAGCAGTACTTC	TRBJ2-7	14	few	TRBV29-1	NA
CATSRVGAKNIQYF	TGCGCCACCTCCAGGGTAGGAGCCAAAAACATTCAGTACTTC	TRBJ2-4	14	NA	TRBV4-1	NA
CASSVFDNTGELFF	TGTGCCAGCAGTGTGTTTGATAACACCGGGGAGCTGTTTTTT	TRBJ2-2	14	NA	TRBV6-1	NA
CASSLGRDFISEQYF	TGTGCCAGCAGTTTGGGCAGGGACTTCATATCCGAGCAGTACTTC	TRBJ2-7	15	many	TRBV12-3/TRBV12-4	NA
CSARMEGDNYEQYF	TGCAGTGCTAGAATGGAAGGGGACAACTACGAGCAGTACTTC	TRBJ2-7	14	NA	TRBV20-1	NA
CASSSERGQYNEQFF	TGTGCCAGCAGTTCCGAGCGGGGCCAGTACAATGAGCAGTTCTTC	TRBJ2-1	15	NA	TRBV27	TRBD2
CASSLGVSGGRRIQYF	TGTGCCAGCAGTTTAGGGGTTTCCGGGGGCAGGCGCATTCAGTACTTC	TRBJ2-4	16	few	TRBV28	NA
CSARDPGRPNTDTQYF	TGCAGTGCTAGGGATCCGGGGAGGCCGAACACAGATACGCAGTATTTT	TRBJ2-3	16	few	TRBV20-1	NA
CASSVGISGNQPQHF	TGTGCCAGCAGCGTAGGAATCTCGGGCAATCAGCCCCAGCATTTT	TRBJ1-5	15	NA	TRBV9	NA
CASSSFQGASYEQYF	TGTGCCAGCAGCTCCTTCCAAGGCGCCTCCTACGAGCAGTACTTC	TRBJ2-7	15	few	TRBV7-8	NA
CSVEDPGYEQYF	TGCAGCGTTGAAGATCCAGGCTACGAGCAGTACTTC	TRBJ2-7	12	few	TRBV29-1	NA
CASSLTGYSSYNEQFF	TGTGCCAGCAGCTTGACCGGGTACAGCTCCTACAATGAGCAGTTCTTC	TRBJ2-1	16	NA	TRBV7-7	NA
CASSAPGTGHGEQYF	TGTGCCAGCAGCGCACCAGGGACAGGGCACGGCGAGCAGTACTTC	TRBJ2-7	15	few	TRBV9	TRBD1
CASSERPGLARNTGELFF	TGCGCCAGCAGTGAGAGGCCAGGACTAGCAAGGAACACCGGGGAGCTGTTTTTT	TRBJ2-2	18	NA	TRBV10-1	TRBD2
CASSHGTAQYEQYF	TGCGCCAGCAGCCACGGGACGGCCCAATACGAGCAGTACTTC	TRBJ2-7	14	NA	TRBV5-1	NA
CASSLLGGGNMATYNEQFF	TGCGCCAGCAGCTTGCTCGGGGGGGGAAACATGGCGACCTACAATGAGCAGTTCTTC	TRBJ2-1	19	few	TRBV5-1	TRBD2
CSADRGYNEQFF	TGCAGCGCCGACAGGGGCTACAATGAGCAGTTCTTC	TRBJ2-1	12	once	TRBV29-1	TRBD1
CASSQPSTSYEQYF	TGTGCCAGCAGCCAACCTTCGACTTCTTACGAGCAGTACTTC	TRBJ2-7	14	few	TRBV4-2	NA
CSVELRDGTNKNIQYF	TGCAGCGTTGAACTCCGTGACGGAACAAACAAAAACATTCAGTACTTC	TRBJ2-4	16	many	TRBV29-1	NA
CASSLGIGFPYNEQFF	TGTGCCAGCAGCTTAGGAATAGGATTCCCCTACAATGAGCAGTTCTTC	TRBJ2-1	16	NA	TRBV11-2	NA